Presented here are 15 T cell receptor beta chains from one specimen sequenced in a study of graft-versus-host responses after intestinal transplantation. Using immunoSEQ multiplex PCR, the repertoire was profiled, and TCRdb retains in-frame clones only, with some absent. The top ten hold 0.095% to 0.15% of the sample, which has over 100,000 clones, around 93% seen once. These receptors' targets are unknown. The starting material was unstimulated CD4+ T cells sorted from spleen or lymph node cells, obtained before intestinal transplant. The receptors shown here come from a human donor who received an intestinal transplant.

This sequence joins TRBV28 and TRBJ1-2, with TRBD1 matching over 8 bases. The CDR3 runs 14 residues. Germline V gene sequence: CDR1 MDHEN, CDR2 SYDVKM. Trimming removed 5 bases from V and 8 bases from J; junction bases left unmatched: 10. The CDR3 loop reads CASSPGGPYGGYTF. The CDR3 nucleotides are TGTGCCAGCAGTCCAGGGGGCCCATACGGGGGCTACACCTTC.

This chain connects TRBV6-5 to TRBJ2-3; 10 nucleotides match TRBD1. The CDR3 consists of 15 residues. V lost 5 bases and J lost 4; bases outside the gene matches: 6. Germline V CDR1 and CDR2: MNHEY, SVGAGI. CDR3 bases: TGTGCCAGCAGTCTGGGGACAGGGGTCGCAGATACGCAGTATTTT. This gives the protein CASSLGTGVADTQYF.

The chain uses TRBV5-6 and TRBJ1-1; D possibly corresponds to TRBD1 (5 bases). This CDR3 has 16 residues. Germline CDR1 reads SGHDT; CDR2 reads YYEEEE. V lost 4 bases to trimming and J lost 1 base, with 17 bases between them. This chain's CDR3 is CASSLRGGLKNTEAFF. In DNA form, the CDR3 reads TGTGCCAGCAGCCTAAGGGGTGGGCTGAAGAACACTGAAGCTTTCTTT.

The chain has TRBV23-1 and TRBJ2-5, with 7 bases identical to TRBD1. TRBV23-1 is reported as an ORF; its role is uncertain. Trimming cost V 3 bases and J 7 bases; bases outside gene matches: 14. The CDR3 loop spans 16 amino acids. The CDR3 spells CASSHLRGDRVGTQYF. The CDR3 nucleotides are TGCGCCAGCAGTCATCTAAGGGGCGACAGGGTGGGGACCCAGTACTTC.

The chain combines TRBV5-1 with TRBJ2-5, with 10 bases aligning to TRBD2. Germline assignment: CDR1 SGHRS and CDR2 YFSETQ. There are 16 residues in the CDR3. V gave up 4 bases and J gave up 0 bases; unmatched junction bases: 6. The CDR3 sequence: CASSVGGLANQETQYF. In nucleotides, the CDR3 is TGCGCCAGCAGCGTAGGGGGACTAGCGAACCAAGAGACCCAGTACTTC. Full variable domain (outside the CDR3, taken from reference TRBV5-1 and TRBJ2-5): KAGVTQTPRYLIKTRGQQVTLSCSPISGHRSVSWYQQTPGQGLQFLFEYFSETQRNKGNFPGRFSGRQFSNSRSEMNVSTLELGDSALYLCASSVGGLANQETQYFGPGTRLLVL.

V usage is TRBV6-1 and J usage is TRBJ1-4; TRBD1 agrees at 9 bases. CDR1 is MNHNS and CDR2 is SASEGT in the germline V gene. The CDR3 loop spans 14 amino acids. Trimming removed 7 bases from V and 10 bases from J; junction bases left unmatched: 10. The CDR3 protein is CASILRDREGKLFF. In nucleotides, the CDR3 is TGTGCCAGCATCCTCCGGGACAGGGAAGGAAAACTGTTTTTT.

DNA for the CDR3: TGTGCCAGCAGCCTAACCGGGACCAGGGGGACCGGGGAGCTGTTTTTT. Translated, it gives CASSLTGTRGTGELFF. This chain uses TRBV7-2 with TRBJ2-2; 7 bases map to TRBD1. V was clipped by 5 bases and J by 5 bases; unmatched bases: 11. The CDR3 has 16 residues. From germline, CDR1 is SGHTA and CDR2 FQGNSA.

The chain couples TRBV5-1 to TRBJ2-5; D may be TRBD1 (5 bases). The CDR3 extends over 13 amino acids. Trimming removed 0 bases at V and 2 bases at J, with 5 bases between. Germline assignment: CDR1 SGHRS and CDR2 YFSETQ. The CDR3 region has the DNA TGCGCCAGCAGCTTGGGACAGCAAGAGACCCAGTACTTC. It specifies CASSLGQQETQYF. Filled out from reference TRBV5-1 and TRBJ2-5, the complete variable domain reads KAGVTQTPRYLIKTRGQQVTLSCSPISGHRSVSWYQQTPGQGLQFLFEYFSETQRNKGNFPGRFSGRQFSNSRSEMNVSTLELGDSALYLCASSLGQQETQYFGPGTRLLVL.

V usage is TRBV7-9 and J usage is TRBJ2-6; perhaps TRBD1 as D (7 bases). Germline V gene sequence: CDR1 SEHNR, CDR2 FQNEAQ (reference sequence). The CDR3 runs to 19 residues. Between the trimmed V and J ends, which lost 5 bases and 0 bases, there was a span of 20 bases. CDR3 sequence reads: CASSPGGQGGLSGANVLTF. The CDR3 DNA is TGTGCCAGCAGCCCCGGCGGCCAGGGGGGCCTCTCTGGGGCCAACGTCCTGACTTTC.

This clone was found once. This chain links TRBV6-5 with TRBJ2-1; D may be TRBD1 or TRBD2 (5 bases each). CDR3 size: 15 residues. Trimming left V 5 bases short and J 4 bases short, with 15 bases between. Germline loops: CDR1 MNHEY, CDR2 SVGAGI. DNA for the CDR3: TGTGCCAGCAGTCCCCCCACCGGGACGTACAATGAGCAGTTCTTC. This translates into CASSPPTGTYNEQFF.

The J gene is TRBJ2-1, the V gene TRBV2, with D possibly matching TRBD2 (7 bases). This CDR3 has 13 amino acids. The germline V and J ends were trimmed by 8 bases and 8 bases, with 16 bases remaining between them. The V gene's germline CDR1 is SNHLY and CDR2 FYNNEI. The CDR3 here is CASSGGPVDEQFF. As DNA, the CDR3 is TGTGCCAGCTCCGGGGGGCCTGTCGATGAGCAGTTCTTC.

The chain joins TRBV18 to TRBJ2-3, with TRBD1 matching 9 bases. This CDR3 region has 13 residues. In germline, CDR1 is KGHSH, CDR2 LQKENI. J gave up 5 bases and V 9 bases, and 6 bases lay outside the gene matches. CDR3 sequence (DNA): TGTGCCAGTCTGGGACAGGGTCGAGATACGCAGTATTTT. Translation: CASLGQGRDTQYF.

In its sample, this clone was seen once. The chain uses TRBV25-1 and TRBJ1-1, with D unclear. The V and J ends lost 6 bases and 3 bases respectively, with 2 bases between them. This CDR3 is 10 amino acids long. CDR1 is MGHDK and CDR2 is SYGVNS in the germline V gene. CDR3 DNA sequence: TGTGCCAGCAGATACACTGAAGCTTTCTTT. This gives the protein CASRYTEAFF.

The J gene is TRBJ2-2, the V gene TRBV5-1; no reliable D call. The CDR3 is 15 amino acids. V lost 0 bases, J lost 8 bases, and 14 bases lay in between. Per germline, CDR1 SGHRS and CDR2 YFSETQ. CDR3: CASSLAPSNAGELFF. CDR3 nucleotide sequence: TGCGCCAGCAGCTTGGCCCCCTCGAACGCGGGGGAGCTGTTTTTT.

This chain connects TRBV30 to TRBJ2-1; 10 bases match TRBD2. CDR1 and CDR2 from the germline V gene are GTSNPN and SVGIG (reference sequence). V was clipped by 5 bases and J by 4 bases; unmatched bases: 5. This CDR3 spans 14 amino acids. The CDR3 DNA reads TGTGCCTGGTCTCTAGCGGGAGAATACAATGAGCAGTTCTTC. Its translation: CAWSLAGEYNEQFF.